The clone carrying this T cell receptor (beta chain) was seen more than once but under ten times. Its target is not known. This entry belongs to a study of beta chain features in type 1 diabetes. Study context: Examination spanned around 110 million sorted cells from all samples.

The CDR3 contains 16 residues. Germline CDR1 LNHDA, CDR2 SQIVND (reference sequence). After removal of 4 bases from V and 6 bases from J, the junction contained 9 bases not matched to a gene. Study conclusions and caveats: A PCR bias possibly favoring shorter templates would apply equally to patients and controls. All four CD4+ subsets from Type 1 diabetes patients carried moderately but significantly shorter TCRB CDR3s. At VDJ recombination sites, type 1 diabetes patients had fewer insertions and more deleted nucleotides.

Reverse transcribing all isolated RNA meant expressed TCRB transcripts were sequenced. Around 3.57 million reads was the average for naive, central memory and regulatory T cell samples. Clones were sequenced by immunoSEQ multiplex PCR, and TCRdb holds only the in-frame ones, with some missing. Counted here are roughly 100,000 clones, roughly 28% occurring once; the ten biggest clones make up more than 0.5%. The chain joins TRBV19 to TRBJ1-2, with 12 bases that match TRBD1. This clonotype was obtained from a woman between 18 and 30 years old with type 1 diabetes. The sample comprised central memory CD4+ T cells from blood. CDR3 nucleotides: TGTGCCAGTAGTACAATTCCGGGACAGGGGGCCAATGGCTACACCTTC. Its protein product is CASSTIPGQGANGYTF.